This T cell receptor (beta chain) was found in a study of T cell responses to AZD1222 COVID-19 vaccine. Points from the study as a whole: Spike-wide vaccine-associated CD4 TCRs dominated at 160-218 and 743-854. No day 14 peak samples; only post-peak repertoires were characterized. The breadth and depth of Spike-specific TCRs increased once two AZD1222 doses had been given.

As to this clone: Its antigen is not identified.

Sequencing used immunoSEQ multiplex PCR; TCRdb keeps in-frame clones, though not all of them. The table lists about 180,000 clones, 80% to 90% of them singletons. This TCR was sampled from an adult who received the AZD1222 COVID-19 vaccine. The sequenced sample was peripheral blood, obtained 28 days after the second AZD1222 dose.

For the CDR3, the DNA is TGTGCCATCAATATAAGACCGACAGGGGCGGGTAATGAGCAGTTCTTC. Residues: CAINIRPTGAGNEQFF. V gene TRBV10-3 combines with J gene TRBJ2-1; TRBD1 agrees at 8 bases. CDR1 is ENHRY and CDR2 is SYGVKD in the germline V gene. V shed 7 bases and J 7 bases; nucleotides not matched to a gene: 15. This CDR3 is built from 16 residues.